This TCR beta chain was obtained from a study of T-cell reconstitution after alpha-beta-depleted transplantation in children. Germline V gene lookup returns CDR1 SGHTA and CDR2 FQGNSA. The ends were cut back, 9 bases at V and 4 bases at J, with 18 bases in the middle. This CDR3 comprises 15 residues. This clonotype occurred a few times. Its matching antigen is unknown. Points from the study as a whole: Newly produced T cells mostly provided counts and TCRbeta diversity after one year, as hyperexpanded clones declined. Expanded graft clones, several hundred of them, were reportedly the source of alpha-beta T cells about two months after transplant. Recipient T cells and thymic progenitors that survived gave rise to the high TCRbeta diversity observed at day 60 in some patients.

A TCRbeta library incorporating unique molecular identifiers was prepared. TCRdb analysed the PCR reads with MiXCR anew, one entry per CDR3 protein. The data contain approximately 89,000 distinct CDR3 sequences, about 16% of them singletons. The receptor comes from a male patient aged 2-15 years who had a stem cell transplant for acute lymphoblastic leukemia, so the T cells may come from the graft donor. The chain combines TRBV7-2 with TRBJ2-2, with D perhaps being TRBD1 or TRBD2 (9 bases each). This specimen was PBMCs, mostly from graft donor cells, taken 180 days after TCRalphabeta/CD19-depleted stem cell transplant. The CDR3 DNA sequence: TGTGCCAGTGCGGGGGGGACAGGGACCACCGGGGAGCTGTTTTTT. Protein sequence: CASAGGTGTTGELFF. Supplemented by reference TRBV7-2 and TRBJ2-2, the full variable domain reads GAGVSQSPSNKVTEKGKDVELRCDPISGHTALYWYRQSLGQGLEFLIYFQGNSAPDKSGLPSDRFSAERTGGSVSTLTIQRTQQEDSAVYLCASAGGTGTTGELFFGEGSRLTVL.